These T cell receptor beta chains were read from a single sample in a study of blood T cell repertoires in COVID-19. Clones were read by immunoSEQ multiplex PCR, and TCRdb kept only the in-frame ones, dropping some. Found here are 200,000 to 250,000 clones, about four fifths of them singletons; the top ten hold 1.3%. Sequenced material: PBMCs or T cells enriched from blood (not recorded which). The receptors originated from a woman in her thirties or forties with acute COVID-19. The CDR3 runs from the conserved cysteine through the conserved F or W. The order of the fields is J gene, V gene, clone size, D gene, CDR3 protein, CDR3 DNA. D genes are given only for firm matches. Rows may omit the clone size; those that give it use once, few, many or a size class.

>TRBJ2-1|TRBV23-1|.|TRBD1
CASSSPGQGSYNEQFF
TGCGCCAGCAGCTCCCCGGGACAGGGCTCCTACAATGAGCAGTTCTTC
>TRBJ1-1|TRBV4-2|.|.
CASSPKWAGLMMNTEAFF
TGTGCCAGCAGCCCTAAGTGGGCAGGGTTGATGATGAACACTGAAGCTTTCTTT
>TRBJ2-5|TRBV2|.|TRBD2
CASIGGLATQETQYF
TGTGCCAGCATAGGGGGACTAGCGACACAAGAGACCCAGTACTTC
>TRBJ1-5|TRBV6-6|few|.
CASSTGNSNQPQHF
TGTGCCAGCAGCACAGGGAATAGCAATCAGCCCCAGCATTTT
>TRBJ2-2|TRBV30|.|TRBD1
CAWKNLPTGRSGELFF
TGTGCCTGGAAGAATCTTCCGACAGGGCGATCCGGGGAGCTGTTTTTT
>TRBJ1-1|TRBV7-9|.|TRBD1
CASSFRTGEMNTEAFF
TGTGCCAGCAGCTTCCGGACAGGGGAGATGAACACTGAAGCTTTCTTT
>TRBJ1-5|TRBV27|few|.
CASSLAYNQPQHF
TGTGCCAGCAGTTTAGCGTACAATCAGCCCCAGCATTTT
>TRBJ1-3|TRBV7-8|once|.
CASSPPGVRPGNTIYF
TGTGCCAGCAGCCCTCCCGGAGTTAGGCCTGGAAACACCATATATTTT
>TRBJ1-3|TRBV2|.|.
CASSLGTRERNTIYF
TGTGCCAGCAGTCTAGGGACCCGGGAGCGGAACACCATATATTTT
>TRBJ1-3|TRBV7-2|.|.
CASSNRDKSSGNTIYF
TGTGCCAGCAGCAACCGGGACAAGAGCTCTGGAAACACCATATATTTT
>TRBJ2-7|TRBV28|.|.
CASSLGGEEDEQYF
TGTGCCAGCAGTTTAGGAGGGGAGGAGGACGAGCAGTACTTC
>TRBJ2-1|TRBV12-3/TRBV12-4|.|.
CASSRYQGSEQFF
TGTGCCAGCAGTCGCTACCAGGGGAGTGAGCAGTTCTTC
>TRBJ2-7|TRBV18|.|TRBD1
CASSPGQGASYEQYF
TGTGCCAGCTCACCGGGACAGGGGGCGAGTTACGAGCAGTACTTC
>TRBJ2-1|TRBV27|.|TRBD2
CASSLTSGREFF
TGTGCCAGCAGTTTAACCAGCGGGAGGGAGTTCTTC
>TRBJ2-1|TRBV7-6|.|TRBD2
CASSLGTSGNTSSYNEQFF
TGTGCCAGCAGCCTCGGGACTAGCGGGAATACTAGCTCCTACAATGAGCAGTTCTTC
>TRBJ1-2|TRBV27|.|TRBD1
CASRNNGQANGYTF
TGTGCCAGCAGGAATAACGGACAGGCGAATGGCTACACCTTC
>TRBJ1-2|TRBV6-6|.|.
CASSSQGLDGYTF
TGTGCCAGCAGTTCCCAGGGGCTTGATGGCTACACCTTC
>TRBJ2-5|TRBV28|.|TRBD2
CASWASGKQETQYF
TGTGCCAGCTGGGCTAGCGGGAAGCAAGAGACCCAGTACTTC
>TRBJ1-1|TRBV25-1|.|TRBD1
CASTPATGGNTEAFF
TGTGCCAGCACCCCCGCGACAGGGGGTAACACTGAAGCTTTCTTT
>TRBJ1-5|TRBV10-2|.|.
CASNAGRSQPQHF
TGCGCCAGCAACGCGGGTAGATCTCAGCCCCAGCATTTT
>TRBJ2-2|TRBV6-5|.|.
CASFWRADGELFF
TGTGCCAGCTTTTGGAGGGCCGACGGGGAGCTGTTTTTT
>TRBJ2-3|TRBV21-1|.|.
CASSSRSWTQYF
TGTGCCAGCAGTTCACGGAGTTGGACGCAGTATTTT
>TRBJ1-2|TRBV5-5|.|.
CASSLRHDNYGYTF
TGTGCCAGCAGCTTGAGACACGATAACTATGGCTACACCTTC
>TRBJ1-1|TRBV18|once|TRBD1
CASSQGQGNTEAFF
TGTGCCAGCTCACAAGGACAGGGGAACACTGAAGCTTTCTTT
>TRBJ2-5|TRBV2|.|TRBD2
CASSEFVAGEETQYF
TGTGCCAGCAGTGAATTCGTAGCGGGGGAAGAGACCCAGTACTTC
>TRBJ1-5|TRBV6-5|.|.
CASSTSLGTAPQHF
TGTGCCAGCAGTACGTCCCTGGGGACTGCGCCCCAGCATTTT
>TRBJ2-3|TRBV6-5|.|TRBD1
CASSSGTGVTDTQYF
TGTGCCAGCAGTTCCGGGACAGGGGTAACAGATACGCAGTATTTT
>TRBJ1-1|TRBV11-1|.|TRBD1
CASSSRDRNTEAFF
TGTGCCAGCAGCTCCCGGGACAGGAACACTGAAGCTTTCTTT
>TRBJ2-5|TRBV3-1/TRBV3-2|.|TRBD2
CASSQVSGRETQYF
TGTGCCAGCAGCCAAGTTAGCGGGAGGGAGACCCAGTACTTC
>TRBJ1-2|TRBV29-1|.|TRBD1
CSFRTGRGYTF
TGCAGCTTCCGGACAGGACGGGGCTACACCTTC
>TRBJ1-2|TRBV3-1/TRBV3-2|.|TRBD1
CASRAGTGNYGYTF
TGTGCCAGCAGGGCCGGGACAGGAAACTATGGCTACACCTTC
>TRBJ2-1|TRBV6-2/TRBV6-3|.|TRBD2
CASSYSASGGAPPGEQFF
TGTGCCAGCAGTTACTCTGCTAGCGGGGGGGCCCCCCCGGGAGAGCAGTTCTTC
>TRBJ1-2|TRBV4-3|.|TRBD1
CASSQEAQGGGYTF
TGCGCCAGCAGCCAAGAAGCACAGGGGGGTGGCTACACCTTC
>TRBJ1-5|TRBV19|.|.
CASNFVNQPQHF
TGTGCCAGTAACTTCGTCAATCAGCCCCAGCATTTT
>TRBJ2-5|TRBV5-8|.|.
CASSSLGETQYF
TGTGCCAGCAGCTCTCTCGGGGAGACCCAGTACTTC
>TRBJ2-7|TRBV11-2|.|TRBD1
CASSDPGTGRAYEQYF
TGTGCCAGCAGCGACCCCGGGACAGGGAGGGCCTACGAGCAGTACTTC
>TRBJ1-5|TRBV11-2|.|.
CASSLPNQPQHF
TGTGCCAGCAGCCTCCCCAATCAGCCCCAGCATTTT
>TRBJ1-5|TRBV19|.|.
CASSIPIPPGVPPHF
TGTGCCAGTAGTATCCCCATCCCACCAGGGGTCCCTCCGCATTTT
>TRBJ1-2|TRBV6-1|.|.
CASSEAQIVGQNGYTF
TGTGCCAGCAGTGAAGCGCAGATCGTTGGACAGAATGGCTACACCTTC
>TRBJ2-3|TRBV19|few|TRBD2
CASSIYGRGTDTQYF
TGTGCCAGTAGTATATACGGGAGGGGGACAGATACGCAGTATTTT
>TRBJ2-2|TRBV7-9|.|.
CASSFRRGGNTGELFF
TGTGCCAGCAGCTTTCGGAGGGGTGGCAACACCGGGGAGCTGTTTTTT
>TRBJ2-2|TRBV19|.|.
CASSIVRGNTGELFF
TGTGCCAGTAGTATAGTGAGAGGGAACACCGGGGAGCTGTTTTTT
>TRBJ2-1|TRBV5-8|.|TRBD1
CASSSGTGANEQFF
TGTGCCAGCAGCTCCGGGACAGGGGCGAATGAGCAGTTCTTC
>TRBJ1-2|TRBV6-2/TRBV6-3|few|.
CASSSTGLEDGYTF
TGTGCCAGCAGTTCGACGGGGTTGGAGGATGGCTACACCTTC
>TRBJ2-3|TRBV3-1/TRBV3-2|once|.
CASSPLGSGDTQYF
TGTGCCAGCAGCCCACTAGGGTCCGGAGATACGCAGTATTTT
>TRBJ2-1|TRBV4-3|few|.
CASSKSPSLSSYNEQFF
TGCGCCAGCAGTAAAAGCCCCTCCCTTAGCTCCTACAATGAGCAGTTCTTC